The rows below give T cell receptor beta chains drawn from one sample of a study of human T cells and chemical hapten exposure. One entry per CDR3 protein, called by TCRdb with MiXCR from the RACE reads. The sample holds over 150,000 distinct CDR3 sequences, around a quarter seen once. This material consisted of whole blood, taken in connection with sensitization to the hapten diphenylcyclopropenone (DPC). All receptors come from a woman in her late teens or twenties with alopecia areata. Some clones in this sample may be carry-over from other donors' samples. Each CDR3 is given with its conserved first and last residue. Fields, in order: V gene, CDR3 length, clone size, D gene, J gene, CDR3 protein, CDR3 DNA. D genes are given only for firm matches. Size values are once, few and many counts, or a class for expanded clones, and some rows have none.

TRBV20-1	13	few	NA	TRBJ1-4	CSGNPGAHEKLFF	TGCAGTGGCAACCCTGGGGCCCATGAAAAACTGTTTTTT
TRBV7-2	13	many	NA	TRBJ2-1	CASSWSSYNEQFF	TGTGCCAGCAGTTGGAGCTCCTACAATGAGCAGTTCTTC
TRBV3-1	13	NA	NA	TRBJ2-5	CASSQEIEETQYF	TGTGCCAGCAGCCAAGAGATTGAAGAGACCCAGTACTTC
TRBV6-4	17	few	TRBD1	TRBJ2-6	CASSGDSLESGANVLTF	TGTGCCAGCAGTGGGGACAGCCTAGAGTCTGGGGCCAACGTCCTGACTTTC
TRBV7-7	14	NA	TRBD2	TRBJ2-2	CASGLWGNTGELFF	TGTGCTAGCGGGTTGTGGGGAAACACCGGGGAGCTGTTTTTT
TRBV5-8	14	NA	NA	TRBJ2-5	CASSRSVRQETQYF	TGTGCCAGCAGCCGCTCAGTGCGACAAGAGACCCAGTACTTC
TRBV18	13	few	NA	TRBJ1-5	CASSGGLGQPQHF	TGTGCCAGCTCTGGGGGGCTAGGTCAGCCCCAGCATTTT
TRBV15	16	NA	NA	TRBJ1-4	CATSRYTGLEEEKLFF	TGTGCCACCAGCAGATACACAGGGTTGGAGGAGGAAAAACTGTTTTTT
TRBV20-1	12	NA	TRBD2	TRBJ2-5	CSANSGSRTQYF	TGCAGTGCTAATAGCGGGTCCAGAACCCAGTACTTC
TRBV14	12	once	NA	TRBJ2-7	CASSEKTYEQYF	TGTGCCAGCAGCGAAAAAACCTACGAGCAGTACTTC
TRBV20-1	13	NA	TRBD1	TRBJ1-1	CSARVGGRTEAFF	TGCAGTGCTAGAGTAGGGGGCAGGACTGAAGCTTTCTTT
TRBV5-5	14	NA	TRBD1	TRBJ1-2	CASNRQGTNYGYTF	TGTGCCAGCAACCGACAGGGAACGAACTATGGCTACACCTTC
TRBV3-1	15	NA	TRBD1	TRBJ2-1	CASSDKTDRINEQFF	TGTGCCAGCAGCGATAAAACGGACAGGATCAATGAGCAGTTCTTC
TRBV7-2	16	few	TRBD2	TRBJ2-3	CASSPERGGLMYTQYF	TGTGCCAGCAGCCCCGAGCGGGGGGGTCTCATGTATACGCAGTATTTT
TRBV4-2	16	NA	NA	TRBJ2-1	CASSQDFSGAYNEQFF	TGTGCCAGCAGCCAAGATTTTAGCGGAGCCTACAATGAGCAGTTCTTC
TRBV7-2	19	many	TRBD2	TRBJ2-1	CASSPTGTSGSRSYNEQFF	TGTGCCAGCAGCCCAACCGGGACTAGCGGGAGCCGGTCCTACAATGAGCAGTTCTTC
TRBV7-9	13	NA	NA	TRBJ1-1	CASSLAGTTEAFF	TGTGCCAGCAGCTTAGCAGGGACCACTGAAGCTTTCTTT
TRBV6-2/TRBV6-3	16	few	TRBD1	TRBJ2-7	CASSYRAGTASYEQYF	TGTGCCAGCAGTTACCGGGCCGGGACAGCTTCCTACGAGCAGTACTTC
TRBV4-2	11	many	NA	TRBJ2-1	CASSAGTWQFF	TGTGCCAGCTCTGCCGGGACGTGGCAGTTCTTC
TRBV4-1	15	NA	NA	TRBJ1-1	CASSQVALGDTEAFF	TGCGCCAGCAGCCAAGTTGCCTTAGGGGACACTGAAGCTTTCTTT
TRBV9	14	NA	NA	TRBJ2-7	CASSVADGSYEQYF	TGTGCCAGCAGCGTAGCTGACGGGTCCTACGAGCAGTACTTC
TRBV20-1	11	many	NA	TRBJ2-1	CSASLAGGQFF	TGCAGTGCTAGTCTAGCCGGCGGGCAGTTCTTC
TRBV16	14	many	NA	TRBJ1-1	CASSQGGVNTEAFF	TGTGCCAGCAGCCAAGGTGGGGTGAACACTGAAGCTTTCTTT
TRBV12-5	18	many	NA	TRBJ2-3	CASGLVRDGQTSTDTQYF	TGTGCTAGTGGTTTGGTCCGGGATGGCCAGACTAGCACAGATACGCAGTATTTT
TRBV6-5	13	NA	TRBD2	TRBJ2-1	CASSYSRGGEQFF	TGTGCCAGCAGTTACTCGCGGGGGGGTGAGCAGTTCTTC
TRBV20-1	9	NA	NA	TRBJ2-5	CSAGVTQYF	TGCAGTGCGGGTGTGACCCAGTACTTC
TRBV29-1	14	NA	NA	TRBJ2-1	CSVEPARGLGEQFF	TGCAGCGTTGAACCGGCTAGAGGTCTGGGTGAGCAGTTCTTC